This T cell receptor (beta chain) was identified during a study of OX40 agonist ivuxolimab in advanced cancers. By share, this clone counts as medium-sized (0.01 to 0.1%). Germline CDR1 reads MGHRA; CDR2 reads YSYEKL. This CDR3 is built from 15 residues. V trimming: 0 bases; J trimming: 6 bases; junction bases outside the gene matches: 5. Measured with immunoSEQ multiplex PCR; TCRdb has only the in-frame clones, and not every one. Of 15,000 to 20,000 clones in the sample, about four fifths were seen once. J is TRBJ2-1 and V is TRBV4-1; 7 nucleotides align to TRBD2. The specimen was CD4+ or CD8+ T cells sorted from blood, collected in a trial of the OX40 agonist ivuxolimab. This receptor was taken from an adult with an advanced solid tumor such as melanoma, head and neck, liver or kidney cancer. This CDR3 reads CASSQDRSGGNEQFF. The CDR3 DNA reads as TGCGCCAGCAGCCAAGATCGATCGGGGGGCAATGAGCAGTTCTTC.